This TCR beta chain was obtained from a study of T cells after somatic rescue of genetic block. Produced via immunoSEQ multiplex PCR; TCRdb's table is partial and in-frame only. The data show about 68,000 clones, under 95% seen once. This CDR3 is built from 16 residues. Deletions cut 4 bases from V and 6 bases from J, with 22 bases between. CDR1 is SEHNR, CDR2 FQNEAQ, per germline (reference sequence). V usage is TRBV7-9 and J usage is TRBJ2-7; D unresolved. The TCR originated in a man in his forties. Material: peripheral blood mononuclear cells (PBMCs). CDR3 bases: TGTGCCAGCAGCTACGTTCCGGAACTCGGCCCTGCCGAGCAGTACTTC. As protein: CASSYVPELGPAEQYF.